The entry below describes one T cell receptor (beta chain). Antigen specificity is unknown. The record originates from a study of T cell responses to AZD1222 COVID-19 vaccine. Overall study results and limits: When two AZD1222 doses had been given, Spike-specific TCR breadth and depth rose.

TCRdb's copy holds only in-frame clones and misses some; the assay was immunoSEQ multiplex PCR. The sample shows 250,000 to 300,000 clones, almost 95% of them seen only once. This receptor was identified in an adult who received the AZD1222 COVID-19 vaccine. The sample here was peripheral blood, taken 28 days after the second AZD1222 dose.

The CDR3 sequence is CASRAGGNYGYTF. CDR3 coding DNA: TGTGCCAGCAGAGCAGGGGGGAACTATGGCTACACCTTC. The rearrangement links TRBV6-5 to TRBJ1-2, with 7 bases fitting TRBD1. Germline CDR1 MNHEY, CDR2 SVGAGI. The CDR3 sequence is 13 residues long. V lost 6 bases and J lost 2; bases outside the gene matches: 3.